This T cell receptor (beta chain) is drawn from a study of cytomegalovirus exposure and HLA in healthy donors. Study overall: Genotyping of about 400 donors showed that 80% to 85% belonged to the Caucasian-associated ancestry cluster.

This CDR3 region has 12 residues. Germline V gives CDR1 LNHNV, CDR2 YYDKDF (reference sequence). The trim removed 8 bases at V and 4 bases at J, leaving 3 bases unmatched. Donors sampled were nominally healthy, though unrecorded immune exposures were likely. This donor had no CMV serostatus on record. Primers included in the PCR were 60 Vbeta and 13 Jbeta primers. Repertoires were generated with immunoSEQ multiplex PCR, while TCRdb's copy carries only in-frame clones and drops some. Among some 170,000 clones listed, about 69% were seen once. Overall study findings and caveats: Listed as cytomegalovirus-associated were around 160 TCR beta chains.

On this clone: The antigen remains undetermined.

V is TRBV15 and J is TRBJ1-1; 8 bases fit TRBD1. The receptor comes from a human donor in good health. The sequencing sample was made of PBMCs. The CDR3 region is CATSQGATEAFF. DNA of the CDR3: TGTGCCACCTCTCAGGGGGCCACTGAAGCTTTCTTT.